This T cell receptor beta chain was found in a study of blood T cell repertoires in COVID-19. Study as a whole: COVID-19 samples from acute and convalescent phases originated in the United States, Italy and Spain.

Assignments of participants to cohorts depended upon their own reported clinical history. This CDR3 comprises 13 residues. Looked up from germline, CDR1 is SGHTA and CDR2 is FQGNSA. V gave up 5 bases and J gave up 8 bases, with 15 bases separating them. The authors' processing: By means of reference gene primer amplification, nucleated cell counts were estimated. The protocol was immunoSEQ multiplex PCR, while the TCRdb copy is restricted to in-frame clones and leaves out a portion. That table is the source of V, J and clone size, and D and trimming were worked out from the DNA. The sample includes fewer than 200,000 clones, roughly 82% of them seen just once.

The V and J genes are TRBV7-2 and TRBJ1-2, with a possible D match to TRBD1 (5 bases). The sequence was obtained from an older woman with acute COVID-19. Sequencing was performed on PBMCs or T cells enriched from blood (not recorded which). CDR3 sequence: CASSTGRARGYTF. In nucleotides, the CDR3 is TGTGCCAGCAGCACTGGCAGGGCTCGCGGCTACACCTTC.